The entry that follows covers one T cell receptor (beta chain) sequence. Primers for the PCR totalled 60 Vbeta and 13 Jbeta. Libraries were prepared by immunoSEQ multiplex PCR; TCRdb keeps only in-frame clonotypes and omits some of them. The sample contains roughly 150,000 clones, about four fifths of which appear only once. This entry belongs to a study of cytomegalovirus exposure and HLA in healthy donors. This TCR was sampled from a man younger than 40 in good health and CMV-seropositive. Sequencing was done on a sample of PBMCs.

The CDR3 coding sequence is TGTGCCAGCAGTTTTGCGGGGGCATTGGGCTACGAGCAGTACTTC. It codes for CASSFAGALGYEQYF. The chain carries TRBV28 and TRBJ2-7, with TRBD2 as a possible D gene (7 bases). The germline gives CDR1 MDHEN, CDR2 SYDVKM. Trimming removed 3 bases from V and 3 bases from J, with 15 bases in between. CDR3 size: 15 residues. Based on the CDR3 plus reference TRBV28 and TRBJ2-7, the full variable domain is DVKVTQSSRYLVKRTGEKVFLECVQDMDHENMFWYRQDPGLGLRLIYFSYDVKMKEKGDIPEGYSVSREKKERFSLILESASTNQTSMYLCASSFAGALGYEQYFGPGTRLTVT.